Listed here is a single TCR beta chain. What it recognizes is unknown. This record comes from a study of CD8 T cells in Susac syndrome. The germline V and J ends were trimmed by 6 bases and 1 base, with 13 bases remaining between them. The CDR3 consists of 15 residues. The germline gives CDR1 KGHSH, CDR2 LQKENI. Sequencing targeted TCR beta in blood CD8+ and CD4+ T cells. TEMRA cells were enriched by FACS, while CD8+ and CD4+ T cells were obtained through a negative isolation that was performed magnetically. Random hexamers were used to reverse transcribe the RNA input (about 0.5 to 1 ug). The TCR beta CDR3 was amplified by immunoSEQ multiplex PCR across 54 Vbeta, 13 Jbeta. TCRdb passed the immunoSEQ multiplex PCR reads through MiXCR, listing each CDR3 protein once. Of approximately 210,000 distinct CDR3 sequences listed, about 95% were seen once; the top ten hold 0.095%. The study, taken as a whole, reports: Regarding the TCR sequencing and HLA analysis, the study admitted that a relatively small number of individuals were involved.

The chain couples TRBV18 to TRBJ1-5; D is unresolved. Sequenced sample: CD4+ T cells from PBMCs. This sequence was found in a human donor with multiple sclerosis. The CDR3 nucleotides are TGTGCCAGCTCCCAAACCGCCAAGAGCAATCAGCCCCAGCATTTT. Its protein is CASSQTAKSNQPQHF.